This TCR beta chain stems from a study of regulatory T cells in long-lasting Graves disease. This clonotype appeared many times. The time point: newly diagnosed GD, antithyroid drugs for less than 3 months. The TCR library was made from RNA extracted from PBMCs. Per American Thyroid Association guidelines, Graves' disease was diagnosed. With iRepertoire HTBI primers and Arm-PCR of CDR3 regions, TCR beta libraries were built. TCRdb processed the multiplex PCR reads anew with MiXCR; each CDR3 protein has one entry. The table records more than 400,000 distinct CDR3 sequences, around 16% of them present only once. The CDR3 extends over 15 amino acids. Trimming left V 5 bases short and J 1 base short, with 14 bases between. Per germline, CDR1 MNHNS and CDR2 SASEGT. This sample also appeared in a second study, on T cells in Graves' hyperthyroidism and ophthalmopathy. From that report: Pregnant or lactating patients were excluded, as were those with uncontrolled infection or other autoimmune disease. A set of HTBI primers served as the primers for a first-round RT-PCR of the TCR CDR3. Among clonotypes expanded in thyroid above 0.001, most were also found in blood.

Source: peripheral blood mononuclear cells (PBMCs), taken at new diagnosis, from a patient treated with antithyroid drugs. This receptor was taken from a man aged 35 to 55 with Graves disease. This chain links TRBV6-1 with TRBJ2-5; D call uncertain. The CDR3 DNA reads TGTGCCAGCAGTACCCCCCGCAGGATCCAAGAGACCCAGTACTTC. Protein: CASSTPRRIQETQYF.